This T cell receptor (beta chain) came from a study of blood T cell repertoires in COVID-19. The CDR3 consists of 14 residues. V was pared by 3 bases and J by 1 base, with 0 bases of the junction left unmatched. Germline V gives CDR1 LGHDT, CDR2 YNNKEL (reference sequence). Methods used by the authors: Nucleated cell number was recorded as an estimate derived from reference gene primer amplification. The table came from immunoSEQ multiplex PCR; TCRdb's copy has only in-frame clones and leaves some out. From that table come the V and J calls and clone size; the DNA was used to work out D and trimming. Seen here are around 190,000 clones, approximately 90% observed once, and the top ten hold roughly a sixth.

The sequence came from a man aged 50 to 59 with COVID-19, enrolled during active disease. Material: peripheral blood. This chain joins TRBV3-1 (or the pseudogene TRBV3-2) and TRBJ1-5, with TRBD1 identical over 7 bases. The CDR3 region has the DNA TGTGCCAGCAGCCAGGGACAGAGCAATCAGCCCCAGCATTTT. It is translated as CASSQGQSNQPQHF.